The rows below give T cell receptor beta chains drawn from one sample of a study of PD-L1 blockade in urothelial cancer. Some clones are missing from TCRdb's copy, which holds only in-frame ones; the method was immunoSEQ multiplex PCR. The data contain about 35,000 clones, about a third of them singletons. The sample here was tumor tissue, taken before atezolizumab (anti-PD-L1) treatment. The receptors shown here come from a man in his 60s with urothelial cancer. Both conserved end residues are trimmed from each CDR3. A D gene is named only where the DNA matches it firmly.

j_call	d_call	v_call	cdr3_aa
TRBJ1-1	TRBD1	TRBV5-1	ASSYDRGRTEAF
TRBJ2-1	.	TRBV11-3	ASILTSFPYNEQF
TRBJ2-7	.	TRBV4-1	ASSLSGTAPYEQY
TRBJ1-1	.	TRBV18	ASSFRQELGSEAF
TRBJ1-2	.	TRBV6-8	ASSDQGRLANYGYT
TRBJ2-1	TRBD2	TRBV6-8	ASRAGGTHNEQF
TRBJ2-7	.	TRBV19	ASSRARDAYEQY
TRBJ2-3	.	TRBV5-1	ASSPPTSSTDTQY
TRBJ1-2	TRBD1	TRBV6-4	AISVGQGARGYT
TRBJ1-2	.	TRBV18	ASSQQRDTSNYGYT
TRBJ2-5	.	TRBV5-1	ASSLSPPQETQY
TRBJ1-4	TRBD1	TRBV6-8	ASKKTGDNEKLF
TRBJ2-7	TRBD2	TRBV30	AWRIAGSSYEQY
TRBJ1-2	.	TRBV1	TSSRSAQGYT
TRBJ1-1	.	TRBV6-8	ASSPLPVDTEAF
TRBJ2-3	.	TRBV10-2	ASSGDSTDTQY
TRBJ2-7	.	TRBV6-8	ASSLPPTSYEQY
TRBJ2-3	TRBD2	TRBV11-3	ASSLGTSGGTQY
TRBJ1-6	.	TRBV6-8	ASSYQQGTNSPLH
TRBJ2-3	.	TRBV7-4	ASSPSARSTDTQY
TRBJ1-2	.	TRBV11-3	ASSLVGGDRGYT
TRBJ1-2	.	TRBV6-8	ASTGENNYGYT
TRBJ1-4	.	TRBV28	ASSFLSKGFATNEKLF
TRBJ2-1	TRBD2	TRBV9	ASSASGSNSEQF
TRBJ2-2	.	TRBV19	ASSRGTDRPNTGELF
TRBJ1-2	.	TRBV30	AGQRDNYGYT
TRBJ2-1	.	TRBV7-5	ASSLVGRDNEQF
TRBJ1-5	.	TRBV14	ASSLEDQPQH
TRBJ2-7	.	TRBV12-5	ASGSETRAGSYEQY
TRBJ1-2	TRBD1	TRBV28	ASSGTDLYGYT
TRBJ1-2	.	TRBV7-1	ASSLEPGNYGYT
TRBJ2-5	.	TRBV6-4	ASSLGGGPETQY